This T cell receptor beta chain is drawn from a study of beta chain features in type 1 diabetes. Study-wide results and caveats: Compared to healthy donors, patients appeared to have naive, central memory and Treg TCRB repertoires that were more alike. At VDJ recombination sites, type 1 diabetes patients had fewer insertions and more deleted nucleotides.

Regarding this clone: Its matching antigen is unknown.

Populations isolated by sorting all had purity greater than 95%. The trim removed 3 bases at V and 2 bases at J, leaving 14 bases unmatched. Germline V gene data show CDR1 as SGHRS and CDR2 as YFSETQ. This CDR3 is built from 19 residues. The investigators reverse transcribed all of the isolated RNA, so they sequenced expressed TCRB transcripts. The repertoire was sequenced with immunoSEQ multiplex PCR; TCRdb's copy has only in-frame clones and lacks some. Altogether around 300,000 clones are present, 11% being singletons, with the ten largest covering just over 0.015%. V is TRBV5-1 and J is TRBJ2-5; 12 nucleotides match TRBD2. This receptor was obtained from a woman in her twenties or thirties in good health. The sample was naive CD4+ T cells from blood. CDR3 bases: TGCGCCAGCAGCTGGGGACCCCCCTCTAGCGGGAGGGCTCAAGAGACCCAGTACTTC. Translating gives CASSWGPPSSGRAQETQYF. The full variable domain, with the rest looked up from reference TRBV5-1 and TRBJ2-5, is KAGVTQTPRYLIKTRGQQVTLSCSPISGHRSVSWYQQTPGQGLQFLFEYFSETQRNKGNFPGRFSGRQFSNSRSEMNVSTLELGDSALYLCASSWGPPSSGRAQETQYFGPGTRLLVL.